This entry features one T cell receptor beta chain sequence. The data stem from a study of OX40 agonist ivuxolimab in advanced cancers. TCRdb's copy holds only in-frame clones and misses some; the assay was immunoSEQ multiplex PCR. Here the sample spans roughly 65,000 clones, 80% to 90% being singletons. The length of the CDR3 is 16 residues. After removal of 0 bases from V and 5 bases from J, the junction contained 9 bases not matched to a gene. Germline CDR1 and CDR2: LGHNA and YSLEER. Sequences were derived from CD4+ or CD8+ T cells sorted from blood, sampled in a trial of the OX40 agonist ivuxolimab. This chain links TRBV4-3 with TRBJ2-5, with TRBD2 identical over 7 bases. The TCR sequence derives from an adult with an advanced solid tumor such as melanoma, head and neck, liver or kidney cancer. DNA for the CDR3: TGCGCCAGCAGCCAAGACACAGGCCAAGCGGGGGAGACCCAGTACTTC. As protein: CASSQDTGQAGETQYF.